These 12 T cell receptor beta chains originate from one sample sequenced in a study of response to subunit inactivated influenza vaccine. TCRdb used MiXCR to reprocess the RT-PCR reads, holding one entry per CDR3 protein. The table has more than 500,000 distinct CDR3 sequences, 11% seen once; the top ten hold approximately 10%. Another study also made use of these data, one on T cells expressing NK-cell markers. That source notes: What made the TCR beta cDNA was 5'RACE template switching with UMIs.

The sequences come from PBMCs from blood, collected on the day of vaccination. The receptors come from a man aged 50 to 60 who received an inactivated influenza vaccine.

This clonotype has a handful of counts. V usage is TRBV5-1 and J usage is TRBJ2-5, with a weak D call TRBD1 (5 bases). This CDR3 is built from 16 residues. The V and J ends lost 0 bases and 5 bases respectively, with 17 bases between them. Per the germline V gene, CDR1 is SGHRS and CDR2 is YFSETQ. CDR3 DNA sequence: TGCGCCAGCAGCTTGGGCGGCGCCAGGGCAGGGGAGACCCAGTACTTC. It translates to CASSLGGARAGETQYF.

This clonotype was counted between two and nine times. This chain connects TRBV6-1 to TRBJ2-2, with 9 nucleotides matching TRBD1. V shed 2 bases, J shed 4 bases, and the junction held 5 bases outside the gene matches. CDR1 and CDR2 (germline): MNHNS, SASEGT. The CDR3 totals 16 residues. The CDR3 region has the DNA TGTGCCAGCAGTGAACAACAGGGGGCTGCCACCGGGGAGCTGTTTTTT. Its protein is CASSEQQGAATGELFF.

This clonotype came up a few times. The V and J genes are TRBV14 and TRBJ1-2, with no clear D. Germline assignment: CDR1 SGHDN and CDR2 FVKESK. Trimming cost V 8 bases and J 5 bases, with 12 bases left between them. The length of the CDR3 is 12 residues. CDR3 sequence: CASAKGGYGYTF. The DNA for the CDR3 is TGTGCCAGCGCTAAAGGAGGTTATGGCTACACCTTC.

This clonotype was found many times. The rearrangement joins TRBV5-1 to TRBJ2-1; 9 bases line up with TRBD2. V trimming: 2 bases; J trimming: 7 bases; junction bases outside the gene matches: 4. Germline CDR1 is SGHRS and CDR2 is YFSETQ. The CDR3 length is 14 residues. The CDR3 here is CASSFSSGKNEQFF. DNA of the CDR3: TGCGCCAGCAGCTTCTCTAGCGGGAAAAATGAGCAGTTCTTC.

This clonotype was seen once. The junction departs from the called germline gene at one end, perhaps through a read error. The gene calls are TRBV20-1 and TRBJ2-7; no definite D call. This CDR3 has 13 residues. The germline V gene has CDR1 DFQATT and CDR2 SNEGSKA (reference sequence). The CDR3 protein is CSARGRSSYEQYF. The CDR3 region has the DNA TGCAGTGCGAGAGGACGGTCCTCCTACGAGCAGTACTTC.

This clonotype was counted between two and nine times. The chain uses TRBV7-6 and TRBJ2-7; perhaps TRBD1 as D (5 bases). CDR1 is SGHVS and CDR2 is FNYEAQ in the germline V gene. V was cut by 5 bases and J by 0 bases, with 11 bases left in between. The CDR3 is 14 amino acids. The CDR3 DNA reads as TGTGCCAGCAGCACAAGGGGTAACTCCTACGAGCAGTACTTC. Protein product: CASSTRGNSYEQYF.

This chain links TRBV6-2 or TRBV6-3 with TRBJ2-1; no clear D gene. V lost 2 bases to trimming and J lost 0 bases, with 8 bases between them. Germline V lookup: CDR1 MNHEY, CDR2 SVGEGT. This CDR3 comprises 15 residues. The DNA of the CDR3 is TGTGCCAGCAGTTACGGGGTTCCCTCCTACAATGAGCAGTTCTTC. It specifies CASSYGVPSYNEQFF.

Comment on this clonotype: A much bigger clone sits one base away, suggesting this may be a read error. The rearrangement uses TRBV18 and TRBJ2-7; no clear D. CDR1 is KGHSH and CDR2 is LQKENI in the germline V gene. This CDR3 is 14 amino acids long. The chain's CDR3 is CASAADESNYERYF. The CDR3 DNA follows: TGTGCCAGCGCCGCGGATGAATCTAACTACGAGCGGTACTTC.

The V and J genes are TRBV4-2 and TRBJ1-6; D ambiguous. V lost 1 base, J lost 3 bases, and 10 bases lay in between. Germline CDR1 and CDR2: LGHNA and YNFKEQ. This CDR3 region has 16 residues. CDR3: CASSQAPDGYNSPLHF. Written as DNA, the CDR3 is TGTGCCAGCAGCCAAGCACCGGACGGCTATAATTCACCCCTCCACTTT.

This clonotype has at least ten counts. The genes are TRBV12-3 or TRBV12-4 and TRBJ2-3, with TRBD2 identical over 9 bases. With V trimmed by 6 bases and J by 4 bases, 5 bases remained unmatched. The CDR3 is made up of 14 amino acids. The CDR3 loop is CASSFGGGADTQYF. The CDR3 DNA reads as TGTGCCAGCAGCTTTGGCGGGGGGGCAGATACGCAGTATTTT.

The rearrangement links TRBV5-1 to TRBJ2-7; the D gene could be TRBD1 or TRBD2 (5 bases each). The CDR3 sequence is 15 residues long. Germline loops: CDR1 SGHRS, CDR2 YFSETQ. The V end lost 2 bases, the J end lost 6 bases, and 18 bases lay between the germline ends. For the CDR3, the DNA is TGCGCCAGCAGCTTTGGCTCTGGGGGAACCTGCGAGCAGTACTTC. It is translated as CASSFGSGGTCEQYF. The entire variable domain, with the rest obtained from reference TRBV5-1 and TRBJ2-7, is as follows: KAGVTQTPRYLIKTRGQQVTLSCSPISGHRSVSWYQQTPGQGLQFLFEYFSETQRNKGNFPGRFSGRQFSNSRSEMNVSTLELGDSALYLCASSFGSGGTCEQYFGPGTRLTVT.

This clonotype was detected ten times or more. The V and J genes are TRBV5-1 and TRBJ2-7; D is undetermined. Germline V gene lookup returns CDR1 SGHRS and CDR2 YFSETQ. This CDR3 is 13 amino acids long. Trimming removed 4 bases at V and 6 bases at J, with 14 bases between. CDR3 nucleotides: TGCGCCAGCAGCGACATCGAGAGTTCCGAGCAGTACTTC. It translates to CASSDIESSEQYF.